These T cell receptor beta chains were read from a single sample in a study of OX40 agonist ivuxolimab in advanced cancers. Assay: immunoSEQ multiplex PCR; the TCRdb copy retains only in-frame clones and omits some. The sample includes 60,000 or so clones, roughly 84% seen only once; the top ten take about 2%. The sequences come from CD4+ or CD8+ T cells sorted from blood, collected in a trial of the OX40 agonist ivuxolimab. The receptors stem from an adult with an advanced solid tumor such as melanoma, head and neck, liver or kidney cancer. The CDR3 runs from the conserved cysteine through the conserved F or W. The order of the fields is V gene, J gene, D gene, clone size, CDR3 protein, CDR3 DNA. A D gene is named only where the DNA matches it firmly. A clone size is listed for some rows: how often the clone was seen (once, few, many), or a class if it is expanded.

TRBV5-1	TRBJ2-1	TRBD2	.	CASSLQIQRGGEQFF	TGCGCCAGCAGCTTGCAGATCCAGCGGGGGGGTGAGCAGTTCTTC
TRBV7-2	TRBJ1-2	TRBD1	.	CASSRDRTVYGYTF	TGTGCCAGCAGCAGGGACAGGACCGTTTATGGCTACACCTTC
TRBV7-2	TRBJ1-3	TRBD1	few	CASSLTGKTGNTIYF	TGTGCCAGCAGCCTGACAGGGAAAACTGGAAACACCATATATTTT
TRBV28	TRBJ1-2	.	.	CASRGGGVYGYTF	TGTGCCAGCAGGGGGGGCGGGGTCTATGGCTACACCTTC
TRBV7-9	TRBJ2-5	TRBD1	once	CASSQQLTGGETQYF	TGTGCCAGCAGCCAACAGCTGACAGGGGGGGAGACCCAGTACTTC
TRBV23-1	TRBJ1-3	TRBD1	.	CASSQSGTGDKSGNTIYF	TGCGCCAGCAGTCAATCCGGGACAGGGGATAAGTCTGGAAACACCATATATTTT
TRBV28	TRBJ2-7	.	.	CASSLRGYEQYF	TGTGCCAGCAGTTTGAGGGGATACGAGCAGTACTTC
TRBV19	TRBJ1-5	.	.	CATKDRNGNQPQHF	TGTGCCACCAAAGACAGGAATGGCAATCAGCCCCAGCATTTT
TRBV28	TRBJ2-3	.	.	CASSLSSSDTQYF	TGTGCCAGCAGTTTATCTAGCTCGGATACGCAGTATTTT
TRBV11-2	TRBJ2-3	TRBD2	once	CASSPTSWDTQYF	TGTGCCAGCAGCCCGACTAGCTGGGATACGCAGTATTTT
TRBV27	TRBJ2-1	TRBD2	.	CASSSKLAGGPNEQFF	TGTGCCAGCAGTTCGAAACTAGCGGGGGGGCCTAATGAGCAGTTCTTC
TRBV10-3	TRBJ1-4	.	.	CAISGREGEKLFF	TGTGCCATCAGTGGCAGGGAGGGTGAAAAACTGTTTTTT
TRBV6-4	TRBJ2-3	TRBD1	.	CASSGQGASTDTQYF	TGTGCCAGCAGTGGACAGGGGGCTAGCACAGATACGCAGTATTTT
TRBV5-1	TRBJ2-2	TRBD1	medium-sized	CASSLRSGGSTGELFF	TGCGCCAGCAGCTTGAGGTCAGGGGGAAGCACCGGGGAGCTGTTTTTT
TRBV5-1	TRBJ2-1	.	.	CASSLDPSINEQFF	TGCGCCAGCAGCTTGGATCCTAGTATCAATGAGCAGTTCTTC
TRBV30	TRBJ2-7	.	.	CAWSGGSGLEQYF	TGTGCCTGGAGTGGTGGCAGCGGCTTAGAGCAGTACTTC
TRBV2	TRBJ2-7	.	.	CASSEGGSPTYEQYF	TGTGCCAGCAGTGAAGGTGGATCTCCCACCTACGAGCAGTACTTC
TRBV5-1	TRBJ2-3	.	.	CASSPGTSSRAPDTQYF	TGCGCCAGCAGTCCCGGGACAAGCAGTCGGGCCCCAGATACGCAGTATTTT
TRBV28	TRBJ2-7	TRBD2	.	CASSLSGRGGEQYF	TGTGCCAGCAGTCTTAGCGGGAGAGGGGGCGAGCAGTACTTC
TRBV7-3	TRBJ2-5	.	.	CASSWGAWETQYF	TGTGCCAGCAGCTGGGGGGCCTGGGAGACCCAGTACTTC
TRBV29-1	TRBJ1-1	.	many	CSVETGSAFF	TGCAGCGTTGAAACGGGGAGCGCTTTCTTT
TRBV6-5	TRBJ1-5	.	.	CASSWSTGQPQHF	TGTGCCAGCAGTTGGTCGACCGGTCAGCCCCAGCATTTT
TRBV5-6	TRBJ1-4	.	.	CASSPQDGKLFF	TGTGCCAGCAGCCCCCAGGATGGAAAACTGTTTTTT
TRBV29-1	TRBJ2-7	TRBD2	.	CSVSPFGRGNSYEQYF	TGCAGCGTTAGCCCTTTTGGGAGGGGTAACTCCTACGAGCAGTACTTC
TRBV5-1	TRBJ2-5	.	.	CASRALRGNQETQYF	TGCGCCAGCAGGGCTTTACGGGGGAACCAAGAGACCCAGTACTTC
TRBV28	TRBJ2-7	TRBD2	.	CASSGASGTNEQYF	TGTGCCAGCAGTGGAGCTAGCGGGACGAACGAGCAGTACTTC